This T cell receptor beta chain appears in the sequencing data of a study of post-analysis software for immune sequencing data. Overall study context: The study covered relapsing-remitting, secondary progressive and progressive-relapsing courses of multiple sclerosis. Study-level points and caveats: Significantly lower normalized Chao1 diversity was found in patients with multiple sclerosis relative to controls. Higher frequency in patients than in controls was seen for five TRBV segments, with TRBV5-6, TRBV5-1 and TRBV20-1 among them.

The CDR3 is 14 amino acids. The V gene's germline CDR1 is MGHRA and CDR2 YSYEKL. The V end was cut by 5 bases, the J end by 6 bases, with 16 bases between. This clonotype was counted a single time. Its cognate antigen is unknown. Libraries were made from TCR beta cDNA, and they carried unique molecular identifiers. The authors obtained roughly 0.5 million cDNA molecules from roughly 1.1 to 9.2 million T cells. MiXCR, run by TCRdb on the PCR reads, gives a single entry per CDR3 protein. The sample includes almost 700,000 distinct CDR3 sequences, approximately 59% of them seen just once. The sequencing sample was made of blood. The V gene is TRBV4-1, the J gene TRBJ1-2; weak D call: TRBD1 (5 bases). The TCR sequence derives from a girl aged 2 to 9 with multiple sclerosis. CDR3 sequence: CASSAPAGTHGYTF. CDR3 sequence (DNA): TGCGCCAGCAGCGCCCCCGCAGGGACCCATGGCTACACCTTC.